Each of the 25 T cell receptor beta chains below was sequenced from the same sample in a study of T cell responses to AZD1222 COVID-19 vaccine. Generated by immunoSEQ multiplex PCR, the TCRdb table keeps only in-frame clones and is missing some. In the table there are 130,000 to 150,000 clones, approximately 91% of which are singletons. The starting material was peripheral blood, obtained 28 days after the second AZD1222 dose. These receptors came from an adult who received the AZD1222 COVID-19 vaccine.

This clone was seen only once. CDR3 residues: CAWRTGLYEQYF. CDR3 DNA: TGTGCCTGGAGGACAGGGCTCTACGAGCAGTACTTC. V usage is TRBV30 and J usage is TRBJ2-7; 7 nucleotides align to TRBD1. V shed 3 bases and J 3 bases; nucleotides not matched to a gene: 2. The germline CDR1 and CDR2 sequences are GTSNPN and SVGIG (reference sequence). The CDR3 is 12 amino acids.

The CDR3 sequence is CASSTPGSQPEAFF. CDR3 DNA: TGTGCCAGTAGTACCCCCGGTAGCCAGCCTGAAGCTTTCTTT. The genes are TRBV19 and TRBJ1-1, with D unclear. CDR1 and CDR2 (germline): LNHDA, SQIVND (reference sequence). The length of the CDR3 is 14 residues. V was shortened by 4 bases and J by 6 bases, with 15 bases between the two germline ends.

V is TRBV18 and J is TRBJ2-1, with D maybe TRBD2 (6 bases). The CDR3 is 15 amino acids. The V gene's germline CDR1 is KGHSH and CDR2 LQKENI. Trimming took 0 bases from V and 6 from J, leaving 12 bases between them. The DNA for the CDR3 is TGTGCCAGCTCACCACCTAGGCGGGAACGCAATGAGCAGTTCTTC. Its protein is CASSPPRRERNEQFF.

This rearrangement joins TRBV6-5 to TRBJ1-2; TRBD1 might be the D (6 bases). Germline values: CDR1 MNHEY, CDR2 SVGAGI. V lost 6 bases and J lost 0, with 11 bases in between. This CDR3 comprises 14 residues. The CDR3 sequence: CASRSGQTNYGYTF. As DNA, the CDR3 is TGTGCCAGCAGATCTGGACAGACTAACTATGGCTACACCTTC.

The chain uses TRBV7-9 and TRBJ1-5, with D maybe TRBD1 (6 bases). The V end was cut by 5 bases, the J end by 3 bases, with 11 bases between. Per germline, CDR1 SEHNR and CDR2 FQNEAQ (reference sequence). The CDR3 spans 14 residues. The CDR3 DNA follows: TGTGCCAGCAGCCCGGACAGCTTCAATCAGCCCCAGCATTTT. Its protein is CASSPDSFNQPQHF.

V is TRBV7-8 and J is TRBJ1-5; D gene unclear. Germline CDR1 and CDR2: SGHVS and FQNEAQ. The V gene lost 5 bases and the J gene lost 4 bases, with 15 bases spanning the gap. The CDR3 consists of 15 residues. The CDR3 is CASSPVGRPNQPQHF. The CDR3 DNA reads as TGTGCCAGCAGCCCAGTCGGAAGGCCAAATCAGCCCCAGCATTTT.

The chain has TRBV4-1 and TRBJ2-2, with 10 bases lining up with TRBD1. V lost 4 bases, J lost 7 bases, and 6 bases stayed unmatched. This CDR3 is built from 15 residues. Germline assignment: CDR1 MGHRA and CDR2 YSYEKL. DNA for the CDR3: TGCGCCAGCAGCCGCATAGGGACAGGGGACGGGGAGCTGTTTTTT. Encoded protein: CASSRIGTGDGELFF.

The V gene is TRBV7-2, the J gene TRBJ2-1; 8 nucleotides match TRBD2. The ends lost 8 bases at V and 8 bases at J; junction bases unmatched: 14. CDR3 size: 15 residues. In germline, CDR1 is SGHTA, CDR2 FQGNSA. CDR3 residues: CASGGGQRGRDEQFF. The DNA for the CDR3 is TGTGCCAGCGGCGGGGGCCAGCGGGGGAGGGATGAGCAGTTCTTC. The whole variable domain, remainder taken from reference TRBV7-2 and TRBJ2-1, is GAGVSQSPSNKVTEKGKDVELRCDPISGHTALYWYRQSLGQGLEFLIYFQGNSAPDKSGLPSDRFSAERTGGSVSTLTIQRTQQEDSAVYLCASGGGQRGRDEQFFGPGTRLTVL.

The chain has TRBV19 and TRBJ2-1; tentative D call: TRBD2 (5 bases). V lost 4 bases and J 8 bases, leaving 12 bases between the germline ends. The CDR3 has 13 residues. Germline CDR1 reads LNHDA; CDR2 reads SQIVND (reference sequence). CDR3 in amino acids: CASSRGEMDEQFF. CDR3 DNA: TGTGCCAGTAGTAGGGGAGAGATGGATGAGCAGTTCTTC.

The CDR3 DNA reads as TGTGCCAGTGGAAACTGGGGAAGTACCGGGGAGCTGTTTTTT. Its protein product is CASGNWGSTGELFF. V and J are TRBV19 and TRBJ2-2, with unresolved D. The CDR3 is 14 amino acids. The ends were cut back, 8 bases at V and 5 bases at J, with 15 bases in the middle. Germline V lookup: CDR1 LNHDA, CDR2 SQIVND (reference sequence).

This chain links TRBV10-3 with TRBJ2-7; D is perhaps TRBD1 or TRBD2 (6 bases each). With 2 bases removed from V and 3 bases from J, the gap between germline ends came to 11 bases. The CDR3 loop spans 14 amino acids. Germline V gene lookup returns CDR1 ENHRY and CDR2 SYGVKD. DNA for the CDR3: TGTGCCATCAGTGAGAGTAGGGGGGACTACGAGCAGTACTTC. Translating gives CAISESRGDYEQYF.

V is TRBV4-1 and J is TRBJ2-6; 9 bases are a match to TRBD1. The CDR3 is made up of 17 amino acids. Germline V gives CDR1 MGHRA, CDR2 YSYEKL. V shed 6 bases, J shed 0 bases, and the junction held 6 bases outside the gene matches. In DNA form, the CDR3 reads TGCGCCAGCAGAGGGACAGGGAACCTCTCTGGGGCCAACGTCCTGACTTTC. This encodes CASRGTGNLSGANVLTF.

The chain joins TRBV28 to TRBJ1-5, with D tentatively TRBD1 (6 bases). The V and J ends lost 6 bases and 4 bases respectively, with 22 bases between them. The CDR3 totals 17 residues. The germline CDR1 and CDR2 sequences are MDHEN and SYDVKM. The CDR3 region has the DNA TGTGCCAGCAGACCCCACGGTTGGGGGCTGGGAAATCAGCCCCAGCATTTT. Translating it yields CASRPHGWGLGNQPQHF.

This chain connects TRBV6-6 to TRBJ1-1; 10 bases map to TRBD1. V trimming: 0 bases; J trimming: 7 bases; junction bases outside the gene matches: 8. Germline CDR1 is MNHNY and CDR2 is SVGAGI (reference sequence). The CDR3 loop spans 16 amino acids. The CDR3 sequence: CASSYSSGTGVGEAFF. CDR3 in DNA: TGTGCCAGCAGTTACTCGAGTGGGACAGGGGTCGGTGAAGCTTTCTTT.

The chain carries TRBV6-5 and TRBJ1-1; no clear D gene. Trimming removed 0 bases at V and 5 bases at J, with 13 bases between. The CDR3 has 15 amino acids. Germline values: CDR1 MNHEY, CDR2 SVGAGI. CDR3 sequence reads: CASSYSGRGGTEAFF. DNA for the CDR3: TGTGCCAGCAGTTACTCTGGGCGGGGTGGAACTGAAGCTTTCTTT.

The chain is built from TRBV5-1 and TRBJ2-3, with D maybe TRBD1 (5 bases). The CDR3 has 12 residues. Germline CDR1 reads SGHRS; CDR2 reads YFSETQ. The ends were cut back, 3 bases at V and 3 bases at J, with 5 bases in the middle. The CDR3 bases are TGCGCCAGCAGCTCAGGGACAGATACGCAGTATTTT. As protein: CASSSGTDTQYF.

The rearrangement uses TRBV10-2 and TRBJ2-7; tentatively, D is TRBD2 (5 bases). The V end lost 6 bases, the J end lost 3 bases, and 12 bases lay between the germline ends. Germline assignment: CDR1 WSHSY and CDR2 SAAADI. The CDR3 covers 13 residues. For the CDR3, the DNA is TGCGCCAGCAGACCGACTAACTACTACGAGCAGTACTTC. Amino acid sequence: CASRPTNYYEQYF.

In DNA, the CDR3 is TGTGCCAGTAAATTGACAGGGAGGGATTCACCCCTCCACTTT. It is translated as CASKLTGRDSPLHF. V usage is TRBV19 and J usage is TRBJ1-6, with 7 bases aligning to TRBD1. The V and J ends lost 7 bases and 8 bases, in that order; junction bases with no gene match: 8. CDR3 size: 14 residues. The germline V gene encodes CDR1 LNHDA and CDR2 SQIVND (reference sequence).

With respect to this clone: Other DNA variants within this sample encode the same CDR3. The V and J genes are TRBV5-8 and TRBJ1-1; no definite D call. With 4 bases removed from V and 3 bases from J, the gap between germline ends came to 13 bases. The CDR3 covers 14 residues. Germline V gives CDR1 SGHTS, CDR2 YDEGEE. The CDR3 reads CASSPPKRDTEAFF. CDR3 in DNA: TGTGCCAGCAGCCCCCCTAAACGGGACACTGAAGCTTTCTTT.

This chain uses TRBV10-3 with TRBJ1-2, with D possibly matching TRBD1 (6 bases). Germline V gene data show CDR1 as ENHRY and CDR2 as SYGVKD. V lost 3 bases, J lost 6 bases, and 11 bases lay in between. The CDR3 has 13 residues. In nucleotides, the CDR3 is TGTGCCATCAGTGAACAGGGTGAGGATGGCTACACCTTC. Residues: CAISEQGEDGYTF.

V is TRBV25-1 and J is TRBJ2-1; no firm D call. V was shortened by 4 bases and J by 6 bases, with 13 bases between the two germline ends. Germline CDR1 is MGHDK and CDR2 is SYGVNS. CDR3 length equals 14 residues. The CDR3 DNA is TGTGCCAGCAGTGTCCCAGACCCCATCAATGAGCAGTTCTTC. Protein product: CASSVPDPINEQFF. The full variable domain, its missing parts supplied by reference TRBV25-1 and TRBJ2-1, is EADIYQTPRYLVIGTGKKITLECSQTMGHDKMYWYQQDPGMELHLIHYSYGVNSTEKGDLSSESTVSRIRTEHFPLTLESARPSHTSQYLCASSVPDPINEQFFGPGTRLTVL.

The chain employs TRBV6-5 and TRBJ1-1; a weak D match, TRBD1 (5 bases). Trimming cost V 4 bases and J 7 bases, with 10 bases left between them. From germline, CDR1 is MNHEY and CDR2 SVGAGI. CDR3 length: 12 amino acids. CDR3 residues: CASSFPGSEAFF. CDR3 bases: TGTGCCAGCAGTTTCCCAGGGAGTGAAGCTTTCTTT.

The chain links TRBV9 to TRBJ2-1; D call uncertain. V lost 5 bases to trimming and J lost 5 bases, with 14 bases between them. The CDR3 is 14 residues long. Germline assignment: CDR1 SGDLS and CDR2 YYNGEE. The CDR3 sequence: CASSIGNVNNEQFF. CDR3 DNA sequence: TGTGCCAGCAGTATTGGGAACGTGAACAATGAGCAGTTCTTC.

The chain employs TRBV5-1 and TRBJ2-1; no clear D gene. V was trimmed by 2 bases and J by 6 bases, leaving 12 bases between them. The CDR3 spans 14 residues. Germline CDR1 SGHRS, CDR2 YFSETQ. In nucleotides, the CDR3 is TGCGCCAGCAGCTTTGACCCCAACCTCAATGAGCAGTTCTTC. It yields the protein CASSFDPNLNEQFF. The full variable domain, rest sourced from reference TRBV5-1 and TRBJ2-1, is KAGVTQTPRYLIKTRGQQVTLSCSPISGHRSVSWYQQTPGQGLQFLFEYFSETQRNKGNFPGRFSGRQFSNSRSEMNVSTLELGDSALYLCASSFDPNLNEQFFGPGTRLTVL.

V is TRBV5-1 and J is TRBJ2-3; 10 bases match TRBD2. This CDR3 comprises 16 residues. Germline-derived CDR1 and CDR2 are SGHRS and YFSETQ. The V segment lost 0 bases and the J segment 3 bases; nucleotides outside the gene matches: 4. The CDR3 spells CASSLGLAGATDTQYF. Written as DNA, the CDR3 is TGCGCCAGCAGCTTGGGTCTAGCGGGAGCTACAGATACGCAGTATTTT.